The next 28 T cell receptor beta chains were all read from a single sample in a study of T-cell memory formation after mild COVID-19. TCRdb passed the 5' RACE reads through MiXCR, listing each CDR3 protein once. The sample consists of about 430,000 distinct CDR3 sequences, 20% to 25% of them appearing once. Sequenced material: PBMCs or a T cell subset sorted from them (not recorded which). Receptor source: an adult woman who had mild COVID-19 (a few samples of this study predate the infection). Cell type and time point are not known.

For the CDR3, the DNA is TGTGCCAGCAGCAAACGACAGGGCCAAGAGACCCAGTACTTC. Translation: CASSKRQGQETQYF. The V and J genes are TRBV21-1 and TRBJ2-5; the D call TRBD1 from the table was never checked on the DNA. TRBV21-1 is noted as a pseudogene. The CDR3 length is 14 residues.

The chain joins TRBV6-5 to TRBJ2-7, with 10 positions matching TRBD2. The CDR3 covers 14 residues. Germline loops: CDR1 MNHEY, CDR2 SVGAGI. Trimming took 6 bases from V and 7 from J; bases not matched to a gene: 9. CDR3 DNA: TGTGCCAGCAGCCCCGGACTAGCGGTGAGAGAGCAGTACTTC. Translated, it gives CASSPGLAVREQYF.

V is TRBV5-6 and J is TRBJ1-6; tentative D call: TRBD1 (6 bases). CDR3 length: 15 amino acids. Trimming pared 7 bases from V and 8 bases from J, leaving 19 bases between. Per the germline V gene, CDR1 is SGHDT and CDR2 is YYEEEE. The CDR3: CASLRSGRGDSPLHF. In DNA form, the CDR3 reads TGTGCCAGCCTCCGATCGGGCAGGGGTGATTCACCCCTCCACTTT. The variable domain in full, completed from reference TRBV5-6 and TRBJ1-6, reads DAGVTQSPTHLIKTRGQQVTLRCSPKSGHDTVSWYQQALGQGPQFIFQYYEEEERQRGNFPDRFSGHQFPNYSSELNVNALLLGDSALYLCASLRSGRGDSPLHFGNGTRLTVT.

The chain recombines TRBV5-1 with TRBJ2-5; D uncertain. This CDR3 is 14 amino acids long. Trimming pared 2 bases from V and 0 bases from J, leaving 8 bases between. The germline V gene has CDR1 SGHRS and CDR2 YFSETQ. The CDR3 loop is CASSFAAYQETQYF. In nucleotides, the CDR3 is TGCGCCAGCAGCTTTGCAGCGTACCAAGAGACCCAGTACTTC. Using reference TRBV5-1 and TRBJ2-5 for the parts outside the CDR3, the full variable domain is KAGVTQTPRYLIKTRGQQVTLSCSPISGHRSVSWYQQTPGQGLQFLFEYFSETQRNKGNFPGRFSGRQFSNSRSEMNVSTLELGDSALYLCASSFAAYQETQYFGPGTRLLVL.

This clonotype has more than one count but fewer than ten. The rearrangement links TRBV5-6 to TRBJ2-5, with D hard to call. In germline, CDR1 is SGHDT, CDR2 YYEEEE. V was shortened by 2 bases and J by 2 bases, with 10 bases between the two germline ends. The CDR3 runs to 14 residues. The CDR3 here is CASSFGHPQETQYF. The CDR3 DNA sequence: TGTGCCAGCAGCTTCGGGCACCCACAAGAGACCCAGTACTTC.

The CDR3 region is CASSYGRGNQPQHF. The CDR3 coding sequence is TGTGCCAGCAGTTATGGGAGGGGCAATCAGCCCCAGCATTTT. This sequence joins TRBV6-5 and TRBJ1-5; D is unresolved. The V gene lost 3 bases and the J gene lost 2 bases, with 8 bases spanning the gap. The CDR3 length is 14 residues. The germline V gene has CDR1 MNHEY and CDR2 SVGAGI.

The V gene is TRBV15, the J gene TRBJ2-7; 7 nucleotides align to TRBD2. J was trimmed by 2 bases and V by 4 bases; bases with no gene match: 5. CDR3 length equals 14 residues. In germline, CDR1 is LNHNV, CDR2 YYDKDF (reference sequence). This chain's CDR3 is CATSTSGGTYEQYF. CDR3 coding DNA: TGTGCCACCAGCACCTCGGGGGGAACCTACGAGCAGTACTTC.

This clonotype was detected only a few times. The chain uses TRBV6-5 and TRBJ2-1; no firm D call. V lost 5 bases and J lost 13, with 18 bases in between. Per the germline V gene, CDR1 is MNHEY and CDR2 is SVGAGI. This CDR3 has 13 residues. CDR3 loop: CASSPTANRPQFF. The CDR3 DNA follows: TGTGCCAGCAGTCCCACGGCGAACCGTCCCCAGTTCTTC.

This clonotype was detected only a few times. The CDR3, as DNA: TGTGCCAGCAGCATATCCGGGACAGGTTACAATGAGCAGTTCTTC. It translates to CASSISGTGYNEQFF. The chain carries TRBV7-9 and TRBJ2-1, with 8 bases that match TRBD1. Germline V gene sequence: CDR1 SEHNR, CDR2 FQNEAQ (reference sequence). This CDR3 comprises 15 residues. V shed 5 bases and J 4 bases; nucleotides not matched to a gene: 7.

This clonotype was picked up a small number of times. The chain has TRBV19 and TRBJ1-1, with 11 bases matching TRBD1. Germline V gives CDR1 LNHDA, CDR2 SQIVND (reference sequence). The CDR3 is made up of 15 amino acids. V shed 6 bases and J 4 bases; nucleotides not matched to a gene: 7. CDR3: CASRTRTGGRTEAFF. CDR3 sequence (DNA): TGTGCCAGTAGGACCCGGACAGGGGGCCGCACTGAAGCTTTCTTT. The entire variable domain, with the rest obtained from reference TRBV19 and TRBJ1-1, is as follows: DGGITQSPKYLFRKEGQNVTLSCEQNLNHDAMYWYRQDPGQGLRLIYYSQIVNDFQKGDIAEGYSVSREKKESFPLTVTSAQKNPTAFYLCASRTRTGGRTEAFFGQGTRLTVV.

This clonotype has only one observation. The CDR3 here is CASSLAGQGPYEQYF. CDR3 DNA sequence: TGCGCCAGCAGCTTGGCGGGACAGGGCCCCTACGAGCAGTACTTC. This chain links TRBV5-1 with TRBJ2-7, with 9 bases matching TRBD1. J was trimmed by 2 bases and V by 0 bases; bases with no gene match: 3. This CDR3 spans 15 amino acids. Germline V CDR1 and CDR2: SGHRS, YFSETQ.

The chain recombines TRBV3-1 with TRBJ1-1; D is undetermined. The CDR3 is 16 amino acids. CDR1 LGHDT and CDR2 YNNKEL come from the germline V gene (reference sequence). The V gene lost 0 bases and the J gene lost 1 base, with 12 bases spanning the gap. As DNA, the CDR3 is TGTGCCAGCAGCCAAGATATAGACGGATCGAACACTGAAGCTTTCTTT. The encoded protein is CASSQDIDGSNTEAFF.

The table lists this clonotype with a few counts. The chain links TRBV12-3 or TRBV12-4 to TRBJ2-1, with 8 bases identical to TRBD2. V trimming: 6 bases; J trimming: 7 bases; junction bases outside the gene matches: 11. The CDR3 runs to 15 residues. The CDR3 is CASSPLSGSKNEQFF. CDR3 bases: TGTGCCAGCAGCCCACTAAGCGGGAGTAAGAATGAGCAGTTCTTC.

V and J are TRBV3-1 and TRBJ2-1, with 10 positions matching TRBD2. The CDR3 loop spans 15 amino acids. Trimming removed 4 bases from V and 4 bases from J; junction bases left unmatched: 4. Per germline, CDR1 LGHDT and CDR2 YNNKEL (reference sequence). DNA of the CDR3: TGTGCCAGCAGCCCCGGGACTAGCGTATACAATGAGCAGTTCTTC. This sequence encodes CASSPGTSVYNEQFF.

This clonotype was observed a few times. This rearrangement joins TRBV7-9 to TRBJ1-2; D is unresolved. V was shortened by 2 bases and J by 8 bases, with 9 bases between the two germline ends. Looked up from germline, CDR1 is SEHNR and CDR2 is FQNEAQ (reference sequence). The CDR3 is 12 amino acids. CDR3 region: CASSLSDWGYTF. In DNA form, the CDR3 reads TGTGCCAGCAGCTTATCCGATTGGGGCTACACCTTC.

This clonotype was observed a handful of times. The CDR3 here is CASSSGTSNYGYTF. The CDR3 nucleotides are TGTGCCAGCAGCTCCGGGACATCTAACTATGGCTACACCTTC. This chain uses TRBV7-6 with TRBJ1-2, with D possibly TRBD1 on 6 matching bases. The germline V gene has CDR1 SGHVS and CDR2 FNYEAQ. Trimming took 4 bases from V and 0 from J, leaving 9 bases between them. The CDR3 sequence is 14 residues long.

This clonotype was seen ten or more times. The rearrangement joins TRBV27 to TRBJ1-5; D may be TRBD1 (5 bases). This CDR3 region has 17 residues. Germline lookup yields CDR1 MNHEY and CDR2 SMNVEV (reference sequence). Trimming pared 1 base from V and 3 bases from J, leaving 16 bases between. CDR3 in amino acids: CASSLWSGRGTNQPQHF. As DNA, the CDR3 is TGTGCCAGCAGTTTATGGTCTGGCCGGGGGACCAATCAGCCCCAGCATTTT.

This clonotype was detected only a few times. This chain links TRBV7-9 with TRBJ2-5; 9 bases map to TRBD2. The CDR3 is made up of 18 amino acids. CDR1 and CDR2 from the germline V gene are SEHNR and FQNEAQ (reference sequence). Trimming cost V 3 bases and J 4 bases; bases outside gene matches: 15. CDR3 bases: TGTGCCAGCAGCTTTAAACCAATAGCGGGAGAGGTTGGAGAGACCCAGTACTTC. Its protein is CASSFKPIAGEVGETQYF.

In regard to this clonotype: It is likely a read error, because the conserved phenylalanine at the end of the CDR3 is missing. The chain is built from TRBV4-2 and TRBJ2-7, with a weak D call TRBD1 (6 bases). Germline values: CDR1 LGHNA, CDR2 YNFKEQ. CDR3 length: 15 residues. The V and J ends lost 0 bases and 2 bases respectively, with 11 bases between them. The chain's CDR3 is CASSQDGQPAYEQYL. CDR3 bases: TGTGCCAGCAGCCAAGACGGACAGCCCGCCTACGAGCAGTACTTA.

The V call is TRBV19, the J call TRBJ2-3, with a weak D call TRBD1 (6 bases). Germline CDR1 LNHDA, CDR2 SQIVND (reference sequence). Trimming took 6 bases from V and 0 from J, leaving 13 bases between them. This CDR3 comprises 15 residues. The CDR3 DNA follows: TGTGCCAGTAGCCCTTCCACAGGGAGCACAGATACGCAGTATTTT. It translates to CASSPSTGSTDTQYF.

This clonotype was found a few times. The rearrangement links TRBV7-9 to TRBJ1-1, with 8 bases fitting TRBD1. J gave up 5 bases and V 2 bases, and 4 bases lay outside the gene matches. The CDR3 contains 14 residues. Germline V gene sequence: CDR1 SEHNR, CDR2 FQNEAQ (reference sequence). The CDR3 protein is CASSLQGAETEAFF. The CDR3 DNA follows: TGTGCCAGCAGCTTACAGGGGGCCGAAACTGAAGCTTTCTTT.

Notes on this clonotype: Germline is not matched at one junction end, which may reflect a read error. V is TRBV25-1 and J is TRBJ2-1; D gene uncertain. CDR3 length: 15 amino acids. Per germline, CDR1 MGHDK and CDR2 SYGVNS. As DNA, the CDR3 is TGTGCCAGCAGTGACCCAGGCTTTCCCTACAATGAGCAGTTTTTC. This sequence encodes CASSDPGFPYNEQFF.

This clonotype was seen a few times. V usage is TRBV5-1 and J usage is TRBJ1-2; no definite D call. This CDR3 region has 15 residues. Germline-derived CDR1 and CDR2 are SGHRS and YFSETQ. Trimming stripped 3 bases from V and 0 bases from J, with 12 bases between. The CDR3 region is CASSYLGGTNYGYTF. The CDR3 nucleotides read TGCGCCAGCAGCTATTTGGGAGGAACTAACTATGGCTACACCTTC.

This clonotype turned up a few times. This CDR3 reads CAWSGGSGREQYF. The CDR3 DNA follows: TGTGCCTGGAGTGGCGGGTCAGGCAGGGAGCAGTACTTC. The chain has TRBV30 and TRBJ2-7; TRBD2 might be the D (5 bases). The CDR3 length is 13 residues. Deletions cut 1 base from V and 7 bases from J, with 14 bases between. Per germline, CDR1 GTSNPN and CDR2 SVGIG (reference sequence). Complete variable domain (other parts from reference TRBV30 and TRBJ2-7): SQTIHQWPATLVQPVGSPLSLECTVEGTSNPNLYWYRQAAGRGLQLLFYSVGIGQISSEVPQNLSASRPQDRQFILSSKKLLLSDSGFYLCAWSGGSGREQYFGPGTRLTVT.

V usage is TRBV7-8 and J usage is TRBJ2-5; 10 bases align to TRBD2. This CDR3 has 15 amino acids. Unmatched junction bases numbered 1, after V lost 1 base and J lost 2 bases. Germline V gene lookup returns CDR1 SGHVS and CDR2 FQNEAQ. Here the CDR3 reads CASSLVLAGQETQYF. DNA for the CDR3: TGTGCCAGCAGCTTAGTACTAGCGGGGCAAGAGACCCAGTACTTC.

This clonotype has more than one count but fewer than ten. The rearrangement joins TRBV7-9 to TRBJ1-6; possible D gene TRBD1, 5 bases. The CDR3 length is 14 residues. The V and J ends lost 5 bases and 1 base respectively, with 6 bases between them. Germline V lookup: CDR1 SEHNR, CDR2 FQNEAQ (reference sequence). The CDR3 protein is CASSGGSYNSPLHF. CDR3 coding DNA: TGTGCCAGCAGCGGGGGGTCCTATAATTCACCCCTCCACTTT. The entire variable domain, with the rest obtained from reference TRBV7-9 and TRBJ1-6, is as follows: DTGVSQNPRHKITKRGQNVTFRCDPISEHNRLYWYRQTLGQGPEFLTYFQNEAQLEKSRLLSDRFSAERPKGSFSTLEIQRTEQGDSAMYLCASSGGSYNSPLHFGNGTRLTVT.

The rearrangement uses TRBV6-5 and TRBJ1-4; D may be TRBD1 (5 bases). V shed 2 bases and J shed 6 bases, with 16 bases lying between them. The CDR3 loop spans 16 amino acids. Per germline, CDR1 MNHEY and CDR2 SVGAGI. The CDR3 DNA sequence: TGTGCCAGCAGTTACGATTCTTCCAGGGATGATGAAAAACTGTTTTTT. Protein sequence: CASSYDSSRDDEKLFF.

The V call is TRBV5-6, the J call TRBJ2-3; D is possibly TRBD2 (5 bases). Germline V lookup: CDR1 SGHDT, CDR2 YYEEEE. This CDR3 region has 16 residues. Deletions cut 0 bases from V and 0 bases from J, with 11 bases between. The CDR3 nucleotides are TGTGCCAGCAGCTTGGTGTGGGAGCCCAGCACAGATACGCAGTATTTT. Translation gives CASSLVWEPSTDTQYF. The variable domain in full, with the rest retrieved from reference TRBV5-6 and TRBJ2-3, is DAGVTQSPTHLIKTRGQQVTLRCSPKSGHDTVSWYQQALGQGPQFIFQYYEEEERQRGNFPDRFSGHQFPNYSSELNVNALLLGDSALYLCASSLVWEPSTDTQYFGPGTRLTVL.